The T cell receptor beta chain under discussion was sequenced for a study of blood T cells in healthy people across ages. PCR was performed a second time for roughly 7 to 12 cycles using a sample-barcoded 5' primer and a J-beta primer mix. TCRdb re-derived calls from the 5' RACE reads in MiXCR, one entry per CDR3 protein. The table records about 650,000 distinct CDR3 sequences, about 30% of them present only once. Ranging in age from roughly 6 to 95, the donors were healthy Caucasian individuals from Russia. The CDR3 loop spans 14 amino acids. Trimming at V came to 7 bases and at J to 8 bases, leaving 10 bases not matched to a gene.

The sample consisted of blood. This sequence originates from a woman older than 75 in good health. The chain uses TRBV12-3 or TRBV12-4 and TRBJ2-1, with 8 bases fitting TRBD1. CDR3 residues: CASKYDRGGDEQFF. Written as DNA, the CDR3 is TGTGCCAGCAAATACGACAGGGGAGGCGATGAGCAGTTCTTC.